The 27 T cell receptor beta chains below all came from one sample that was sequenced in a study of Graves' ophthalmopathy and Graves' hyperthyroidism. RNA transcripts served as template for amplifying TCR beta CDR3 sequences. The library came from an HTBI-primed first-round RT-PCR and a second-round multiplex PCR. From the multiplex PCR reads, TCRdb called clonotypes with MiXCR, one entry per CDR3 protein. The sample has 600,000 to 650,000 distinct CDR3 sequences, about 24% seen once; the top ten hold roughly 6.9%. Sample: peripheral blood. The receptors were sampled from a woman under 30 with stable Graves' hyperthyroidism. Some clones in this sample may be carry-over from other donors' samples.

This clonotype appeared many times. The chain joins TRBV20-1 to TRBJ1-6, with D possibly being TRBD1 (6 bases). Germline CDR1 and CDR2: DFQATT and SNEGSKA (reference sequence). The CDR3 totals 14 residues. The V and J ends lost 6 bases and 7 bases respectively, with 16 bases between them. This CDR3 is CSAPPGGKNSPLHF. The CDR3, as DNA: TGCAGTGCGCCCCCCGGGGGCAAGAATTCACCCCTCCACTTT.

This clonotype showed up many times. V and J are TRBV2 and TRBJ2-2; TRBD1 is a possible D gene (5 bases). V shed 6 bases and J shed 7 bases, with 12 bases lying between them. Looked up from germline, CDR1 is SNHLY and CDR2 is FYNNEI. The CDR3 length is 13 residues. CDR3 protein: CASRGPFYGELFF. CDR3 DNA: TGTGCCAGCAGGGGGCCCTTCTACGGGGAGCTGTTTTTT.

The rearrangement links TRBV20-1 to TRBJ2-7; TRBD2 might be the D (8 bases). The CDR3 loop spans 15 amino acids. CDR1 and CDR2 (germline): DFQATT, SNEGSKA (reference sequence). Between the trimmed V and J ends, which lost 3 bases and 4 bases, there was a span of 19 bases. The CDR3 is CSARTGRGRRYEQYF. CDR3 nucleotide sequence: TGCAGTGCTAGGACAGGGCGCGGGAGGCGATACGAGCAGTACTTC.

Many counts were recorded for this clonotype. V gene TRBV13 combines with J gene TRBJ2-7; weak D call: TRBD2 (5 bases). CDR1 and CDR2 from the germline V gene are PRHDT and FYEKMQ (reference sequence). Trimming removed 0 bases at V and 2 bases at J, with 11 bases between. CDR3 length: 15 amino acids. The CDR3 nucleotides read TGTGCCAGCAGCTTAGGGTGGAGCGGTGCCTACGAGCAGTACTTC. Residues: CASSLGWSGAYEQYF.

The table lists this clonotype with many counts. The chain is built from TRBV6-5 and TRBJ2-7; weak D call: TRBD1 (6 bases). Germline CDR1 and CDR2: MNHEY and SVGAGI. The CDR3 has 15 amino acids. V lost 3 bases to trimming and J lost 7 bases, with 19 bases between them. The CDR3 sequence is CASSYSLRTVEEQYF. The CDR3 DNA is TGTGCCAGCAGTTATTCCCTCCGGACAGTGGAGGAGCAGTACTTC.

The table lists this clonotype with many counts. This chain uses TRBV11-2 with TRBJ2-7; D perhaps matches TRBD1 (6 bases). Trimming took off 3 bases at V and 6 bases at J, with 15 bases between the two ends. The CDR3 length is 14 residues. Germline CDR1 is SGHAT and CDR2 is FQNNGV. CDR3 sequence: CASSLGHRIGEQYF. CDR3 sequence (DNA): TGTGCCAGCAGCTTGGGACACCGGATAGGCGAGCAGTACTTC. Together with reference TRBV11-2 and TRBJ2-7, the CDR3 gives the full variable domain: EAGVAQSPRYKIIEKRQSVAFWCNPISGHATLYWYQQILGQGPKLLIQFQNNGVVDDSQLPKDRFSAERLKGVDSTLKIQPAKLEDSAVYLCASSLGHRIGEQYFGPGTRLTVT.

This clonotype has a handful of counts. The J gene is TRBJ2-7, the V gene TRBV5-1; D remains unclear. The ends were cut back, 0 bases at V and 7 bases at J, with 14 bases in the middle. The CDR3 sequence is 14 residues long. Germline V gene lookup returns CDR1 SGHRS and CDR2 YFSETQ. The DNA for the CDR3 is TGCGCCAGCAGCTTGGCCAGTACGTACTGGGAGCAGTACTTC. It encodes CASSLASTYWEQYF.

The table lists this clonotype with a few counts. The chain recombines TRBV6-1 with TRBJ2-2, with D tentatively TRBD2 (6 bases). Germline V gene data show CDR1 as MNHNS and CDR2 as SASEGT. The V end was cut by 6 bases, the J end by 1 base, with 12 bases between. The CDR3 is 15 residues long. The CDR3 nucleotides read TGTGCCAGCAGGTCACTAGCAGGGAACACCGGGGAGCTGTTTTTT. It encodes CASRSLAGNTGELFF.

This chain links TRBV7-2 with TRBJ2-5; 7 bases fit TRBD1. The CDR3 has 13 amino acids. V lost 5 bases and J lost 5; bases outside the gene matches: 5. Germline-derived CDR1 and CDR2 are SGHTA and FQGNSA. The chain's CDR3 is CASSKGARETQYF. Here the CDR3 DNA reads TGTGCCAGCAGCAAGGGGGCCAGGGAGACCCAGTACTTC.

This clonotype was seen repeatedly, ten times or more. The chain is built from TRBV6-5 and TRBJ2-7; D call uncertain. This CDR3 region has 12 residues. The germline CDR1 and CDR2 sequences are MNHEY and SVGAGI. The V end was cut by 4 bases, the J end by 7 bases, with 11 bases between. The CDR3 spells CASSSVREEQYF. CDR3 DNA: TGTGCCAGCAGTTCCGTGAGAGAGGAGCAGTACTTC.

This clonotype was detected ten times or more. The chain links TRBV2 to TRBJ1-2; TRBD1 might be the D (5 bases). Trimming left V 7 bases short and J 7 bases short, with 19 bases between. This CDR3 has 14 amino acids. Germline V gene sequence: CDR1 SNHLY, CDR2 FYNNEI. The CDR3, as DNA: TGTGCCAGCAAGGGATCGTGGGGGAGTAGTGGCTACACCTTC. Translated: CASKGSWGSSGYTF.

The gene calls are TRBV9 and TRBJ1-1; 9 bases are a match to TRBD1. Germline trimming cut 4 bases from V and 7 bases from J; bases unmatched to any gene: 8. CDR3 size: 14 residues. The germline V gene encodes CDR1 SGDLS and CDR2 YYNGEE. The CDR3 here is CASSSGQGWDEAFF. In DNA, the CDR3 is TGTGCCAGCAGCTCAGGACAGGGGTGGGATGAAGCTTTCTTT.

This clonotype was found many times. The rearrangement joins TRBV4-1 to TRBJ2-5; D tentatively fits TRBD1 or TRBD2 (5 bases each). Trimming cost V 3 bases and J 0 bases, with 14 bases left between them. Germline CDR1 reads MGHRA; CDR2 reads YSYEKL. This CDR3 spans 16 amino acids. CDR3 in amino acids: CASSHPGRRYQETQYF. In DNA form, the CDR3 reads TGCGCCAGCAGCCACCCGGGACGGCGGTACCAAGAGACCCAGTACTTC.

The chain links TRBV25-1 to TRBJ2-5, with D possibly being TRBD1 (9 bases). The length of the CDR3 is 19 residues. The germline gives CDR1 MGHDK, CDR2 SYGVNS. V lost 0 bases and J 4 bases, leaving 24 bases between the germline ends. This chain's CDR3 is CASSEYGAGGQGSRETQYF. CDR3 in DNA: TGTGCCAGCAGTGAATATGGGGCGGGGGGACAGGGTTCTCGAGAGACCCAGTACTTC.

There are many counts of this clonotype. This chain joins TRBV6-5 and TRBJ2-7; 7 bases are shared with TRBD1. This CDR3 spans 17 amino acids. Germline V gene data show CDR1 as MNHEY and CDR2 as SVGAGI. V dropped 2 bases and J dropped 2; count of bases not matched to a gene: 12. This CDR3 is CASSYSSRQGFTYEQYF. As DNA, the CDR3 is TGTGCCAGCAGTTACAGTTCCCGACAGGGTTTCACCTACGAGCAGTACTTC.

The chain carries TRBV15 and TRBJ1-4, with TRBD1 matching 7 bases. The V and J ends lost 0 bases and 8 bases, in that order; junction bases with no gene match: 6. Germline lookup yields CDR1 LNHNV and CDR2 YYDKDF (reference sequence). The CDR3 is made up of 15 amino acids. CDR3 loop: CATSRDRGGNEKLFF. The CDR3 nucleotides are TGTGCCACCAGCAGAGATCGAGGGGGCAACGAAAAACTGTTTTTT.

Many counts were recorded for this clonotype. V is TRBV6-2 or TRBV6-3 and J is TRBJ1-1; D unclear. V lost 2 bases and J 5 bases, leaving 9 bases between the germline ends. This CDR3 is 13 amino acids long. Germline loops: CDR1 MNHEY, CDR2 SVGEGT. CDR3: CASSYGARTEAFF. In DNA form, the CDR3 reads TGTGCCAGCAGTTACGGCGCGAGGACTGAAGCTTTCTTT.

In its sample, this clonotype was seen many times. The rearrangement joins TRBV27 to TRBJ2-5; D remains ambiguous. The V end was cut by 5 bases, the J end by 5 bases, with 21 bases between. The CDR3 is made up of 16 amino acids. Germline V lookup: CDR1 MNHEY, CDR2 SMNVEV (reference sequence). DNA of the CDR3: TGTGCCAGCAGTCCGGCCCTGACCAACCGGCGGGAGACCCAGTACTTC. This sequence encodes CASSPALTNRRETQYF.

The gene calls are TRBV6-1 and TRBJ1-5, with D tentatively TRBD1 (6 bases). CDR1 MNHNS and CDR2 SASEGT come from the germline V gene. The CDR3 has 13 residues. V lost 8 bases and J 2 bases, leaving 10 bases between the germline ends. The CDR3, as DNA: TGTGCCAGCGGAGGACAGCGCAATCAGCCCCAGCATTTT. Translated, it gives CASGGQRNQPQHF.

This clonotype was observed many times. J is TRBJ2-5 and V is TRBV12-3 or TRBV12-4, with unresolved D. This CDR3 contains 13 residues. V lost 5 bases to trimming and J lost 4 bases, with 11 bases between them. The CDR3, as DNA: TGTGCCAGCAGTCCCCGGTCGGGAGAGACCCAGTACTTC. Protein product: CASSPRSGETQYF.

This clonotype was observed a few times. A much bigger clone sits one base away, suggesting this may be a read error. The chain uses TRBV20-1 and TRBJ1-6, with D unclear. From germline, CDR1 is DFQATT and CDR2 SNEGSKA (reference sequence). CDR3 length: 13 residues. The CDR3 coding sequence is TGCAGTGCGCAAACAGCAGAGAATTCACACCTCCACTTT. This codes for CSAQTAENSHLHF.

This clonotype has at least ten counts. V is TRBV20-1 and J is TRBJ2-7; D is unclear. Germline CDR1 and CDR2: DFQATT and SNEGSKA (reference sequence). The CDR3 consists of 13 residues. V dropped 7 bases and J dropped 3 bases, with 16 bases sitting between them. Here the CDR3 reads CSVRRRDGYEQYF. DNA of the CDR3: TGCAGTGTAAGGAGAAGAGATGGCTACGAGCAGTACTTC.

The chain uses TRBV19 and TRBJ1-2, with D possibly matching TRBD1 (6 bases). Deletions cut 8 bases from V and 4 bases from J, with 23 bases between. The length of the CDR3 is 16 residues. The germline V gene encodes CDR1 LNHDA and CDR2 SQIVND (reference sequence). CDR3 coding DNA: TGTGCCAGTTGCTCTCTGAAGGGACAAAGGACCTATGGCTACACCTTC. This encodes CASCSLKGQRTYGYTF.

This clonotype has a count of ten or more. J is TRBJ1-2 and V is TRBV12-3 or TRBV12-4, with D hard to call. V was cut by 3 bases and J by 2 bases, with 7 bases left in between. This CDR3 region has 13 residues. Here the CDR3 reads CASSFGSNYGYTF. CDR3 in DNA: TGTGCCAGCAGTTTCGGATCAAACTATGGCTACACCTTC.

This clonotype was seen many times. CDR3 in DNA: TGTGCCAGCAGCCACGGCGTCTATGGCTACACCTTC. Its translation: CASSHGVYGYTF. The chain joins TRBV3-1 to TRBJ1-2; no clear D. Trimming cost V 3 bases and J 4 bases, with 6 bases left between them. The germline V gene encodes CDR1 LGHDT and CDR2 YNNKEL (reference sequence). The CDR3 consists of 12 residues.

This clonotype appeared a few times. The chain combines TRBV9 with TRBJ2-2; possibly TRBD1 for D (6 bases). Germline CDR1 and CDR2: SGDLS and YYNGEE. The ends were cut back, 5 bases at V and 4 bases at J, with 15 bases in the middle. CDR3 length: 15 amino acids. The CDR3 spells CASSPDSPGTGELFF. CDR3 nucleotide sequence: TGTGCCAGCAGTCCGGACAGCCCGGGCACCGGGGAGCTGTTTTTT.

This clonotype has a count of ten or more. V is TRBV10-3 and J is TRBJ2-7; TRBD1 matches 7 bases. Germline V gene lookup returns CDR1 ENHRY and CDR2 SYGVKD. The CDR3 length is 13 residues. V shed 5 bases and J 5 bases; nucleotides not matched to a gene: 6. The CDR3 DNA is TGTGCCATCAGTCCAGGGGGATTCGACGAGCAGTACTTC. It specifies CAISPGGFDEQYF.